A selection of T cell receptor beta chains follows, all from one sample in a study of T cell repertoires in cytomegalovirus infection. One entry per CDR3 protein, called by TCRdb with MiXCR from the reads. Of hundreds of thousands of distinct CDR3 sequences listed, 33% are singletons. Their antigen targets remain unknown. Sequenced material: cultured PBMCs, taken from culture after CMV antigen stimulation. The origin of the receptors is a human donor in good health (CMV status not recorded). Some clones in this sample may be carry-over from other donors' samples. Each CDR3 is given with its conserved first and last residue. The D gene is left open where the match is weak. The size field is filled for only some rows; it gives once, few, many or a size class.

V	size	D	J	CDR3	DNA
TRBV6-6	.	TRBD1	TRBJ1-2	CASRTGQGPYGYTF	TGTGCCAGCAGGACGGGACAGGGGCCTTATGGCTACACCTTC
TRBV7-2	few	.	TRBJ1-2	CASSPETGYGYTF	TGTGCCAGCAGCCCCGAGACAGGATATGGCTACACCTTC
TRBV27	.	.	TRBJ2-4	CASSPSLGVQNIQYF	TGTGCCAGCAGTCCCTCCTTAGGGGTACAAAACATTCAGTACTTC
TRBV12-3/TRBV12-4	few	.	TRBJ2-1	CASSPLSGTGGEQFF	TGTGCCAGCAGCCCTCTTTCCGGGACTGGGGGTGAGCAGTTCTTC
TRBV12-3/TRBV12-4	.	TRBD2	TRBJ2-2	CASSSTGLAGNTGELFF	TGTGCCAGCAGCTCTACGGGACTAGCGGGGAACACCGGGGAGCTGTTTTTT
TRBV5-6	.	TRBD1	TRBJ2-3	CASSLRVGTGTTDTQYF	TGTGCCAGCAGCTTACGCGTTGGGACAGGGACCACAGATACGCAGTATTTT
TRBV19	.	.	TRBJ2-5	CASSRDFPETQYF	TGTGCCAGTAGCAGGGACTTTCCAGAGACCCAGTACTTC
TRBV6-6	few	.	TRBJ2-6	CASIFASVLTF	TGTGCCAGCATCTTTGCGTCCGTCCTGACTTTC
TRBV6-2/TRBV6-3	.	.	TRBJ2-1	CASSYSTSVQFF	TGTGCCAGCAGTTACTCTACTAGTGTGCAGTTCTTC
TRBV18	.	TRBD1	TRBJ2-4	CASSPRQGATKNIQYF	TGTGCCAGCTCACCCCGTCAGGGGGCGACCAAAAACATTCAGTACTTC
TRBV7-8	.	.	TRBJ2-1	CASSLVGQGGNEQFF	TGTGCCAGCAGCTTAGTGGGGCAGGGTGGGAATGAGCAGTTCTTC
TRBV12-3/TRBV12-4	few	TRBD2	TRBJ2-1	CASAGAGDGLRNEQFF	TGTGCCAGCGCGGGAGCGGGGGACGGGCTACGCAATGAGCAGTTCTTC
TRBV7-2	.	TRBD2	TRBJ2-5	CASSLLALATETQYF	TGTGCCAGCAGCTTATTGGCACTAGCGACAGAGACCCAGTACTTC
TRBV19	.	.	TRBJ2-1	CASSPRDPYNGQFF	TGTGCCAGTAGCCCCCGGGATCCATACAATGGGCAGTTCTTC
TRBV19	.	.	TRBJ1-2	CASSPKRVVAGDYGYTF	TGTGCCAGTAGCCCGAAGCGGGTTGTGGCGGGAGACTATGGCTACACCTTC
TRBV11-3	.	TRBD2	TRBJ2-1	CASSLNAGAQFF	TGTGCCAGCAGCTTAAATGCGGGAGCGCAGTTCTTC